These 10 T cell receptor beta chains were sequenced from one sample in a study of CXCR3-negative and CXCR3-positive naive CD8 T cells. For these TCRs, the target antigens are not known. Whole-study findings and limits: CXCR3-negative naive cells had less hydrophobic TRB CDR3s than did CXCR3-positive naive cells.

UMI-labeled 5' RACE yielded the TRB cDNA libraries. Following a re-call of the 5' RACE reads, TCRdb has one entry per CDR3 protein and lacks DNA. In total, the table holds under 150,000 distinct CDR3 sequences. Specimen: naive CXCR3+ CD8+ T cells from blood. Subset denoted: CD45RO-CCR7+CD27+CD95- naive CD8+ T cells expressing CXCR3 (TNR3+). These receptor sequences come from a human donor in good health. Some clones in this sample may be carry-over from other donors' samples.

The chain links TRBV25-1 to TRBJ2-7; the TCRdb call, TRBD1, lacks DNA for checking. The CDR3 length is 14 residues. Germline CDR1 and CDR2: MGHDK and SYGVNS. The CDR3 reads CASSDGQGADEQYF.

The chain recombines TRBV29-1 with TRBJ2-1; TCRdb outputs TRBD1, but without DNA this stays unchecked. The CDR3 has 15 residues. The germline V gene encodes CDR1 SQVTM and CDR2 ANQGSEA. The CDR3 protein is CSVEQPGTPNNEQFF.

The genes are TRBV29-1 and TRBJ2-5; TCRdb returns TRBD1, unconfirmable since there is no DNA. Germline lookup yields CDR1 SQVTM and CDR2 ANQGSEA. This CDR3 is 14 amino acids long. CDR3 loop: CSAGKQGGGETQYF.

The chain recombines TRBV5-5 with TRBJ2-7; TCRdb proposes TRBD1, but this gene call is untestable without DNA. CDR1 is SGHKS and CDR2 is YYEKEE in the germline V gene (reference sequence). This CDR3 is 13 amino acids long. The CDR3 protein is CASSWGLGDEQYF. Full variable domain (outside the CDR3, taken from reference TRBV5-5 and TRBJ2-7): DAGVTQSPTHLIKTRGQQVTLRCSPISGHKSVSWYQQVLGQGPQFIFQYYEKEERGRGNFPDRFSARQFPNYSSELNVNALLLGDSALYLCASSWGLGDEQYFGPGTRLTVT.

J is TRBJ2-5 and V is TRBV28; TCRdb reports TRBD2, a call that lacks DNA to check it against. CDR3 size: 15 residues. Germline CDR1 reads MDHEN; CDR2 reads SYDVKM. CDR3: CASSTPSGGGETQYF.

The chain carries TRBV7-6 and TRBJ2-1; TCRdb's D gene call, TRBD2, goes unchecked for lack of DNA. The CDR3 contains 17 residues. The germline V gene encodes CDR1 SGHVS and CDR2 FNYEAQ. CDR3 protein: CASSSQVGGDAYNEQFF.

CDR3 loop: CASAPAGIYEQYF. The chain uses TRBV15 and TRBJ2-7; TCRdb calls TRBD2, which cannot be checked without DNA. Germline V gene lookup returns CDR1 LNHNV and CDR2 YYDKDF (reference sequence). This CDR3 is built from 13 residues.

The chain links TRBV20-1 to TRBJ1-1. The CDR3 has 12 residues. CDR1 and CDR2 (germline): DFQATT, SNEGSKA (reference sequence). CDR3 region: CSARVGGTEAFF.

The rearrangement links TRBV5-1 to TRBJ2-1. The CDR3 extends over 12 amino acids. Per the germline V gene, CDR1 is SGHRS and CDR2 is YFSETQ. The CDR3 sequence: CASSLEYNEQFF.

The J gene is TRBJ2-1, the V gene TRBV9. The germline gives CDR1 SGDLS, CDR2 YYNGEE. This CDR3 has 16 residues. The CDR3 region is CASSVDGETSYNEQFF.